Given below is one T cell receptor beta chain in context. The data were produced by immunoSEQ multiplex PCR, yet TCRdb's version contains in-frame clones alone and is incomplete. The sample records hundreds of thousands of clones, approximately 86% being singletons. The entry originates in a study of blood T cell repertoires in COVID-19. At the level of the study: From the United States, Italy and Spain came samples of acute and convalescent COVID-19. The cDNA or gDNA used as material had been derived from T cells, B-cell-depleted T cells, or PBMCs.

Germline V gene data show CDR1 as MRHNA and CDR2 as SNTAGT. This CDR3 region has 13 residues. Trimming cost V 7 bases and J 8 bases; bases outside gene matches: 8. The sample comprised peripheral blood. The chain carries TRBV6-4 and TRBJ1-2, with 9 bases fitting TRBD1. The clonotype was recovered from a woman between 65 and 79 years old with COVID-19, enrolled during active disease. The CDR3 DNA reads as TGTGCCAGCATGGCGGGACAGGGAGGAGGCTACACCTTC. Amino acid sequence: CASMAGQGGGYTF.